These T cell receptor beta chains were read from a single sample in a study of blood T cell repertoires in COVID-19. Here immunoSEQ multiplex PCR was the method, and the copy in TCRdb shows in-frame clones only, minus some. The repertoire consists of approximately 200,000 clones, with 80% to 90% occurring once and the leading ten covering more than 9%. Sequenced material: peripheral blood. The receptor source for this set is an elderly woman with COVID-19, enrolled during active disease. CDR3s include the opening cysteine and the closing phenylalanine or tryptophan. The order of the fields is J gene, D gene, clone size, V gene, CDR3 DNA, CDR3 protein. A D gene is named only where the DNA matches it firmly. Only part of the rows carry a size: once, few, many, or a class if the clone is expanded.

TRBJ1-4 - - TRBV6-5 TGTGCCAGCGGCCAGGGGCGGACTAATGAAAAACTGTTTTTT CASGQGRTNEKLFF
TRBJ2-1 TRBD1 - TRBV19 TGTGCCAGTAGACAGTCACAGGGGAGTGAGCAGTTCTTC CASRQSQGSEQFF
TRBJ2-3 TRBD2 - TRBV29-1 TGCAGCGTGACTTTTGCGGGGGGGCGAGGCACAGATACGCAGTATTTT CSVTFAGGRGTDTQYF
TRBJ2-5 - - TRBV5-1 TGCGCCAGCAGCTTGCAAGCTCAACGAGGGGAGACCCAGTACTTC CASSLQAQRGETQYF
TRBJ2-7 - many TRBV19 TGTGCCAGTAAGCAGGGTAGGGACGAGCAGTACTTC CASKQGRDEQYF
TRBJ1-2 - - TRBV9 TGTGCCAGCAGCTCTAGGGCCCGACAGGACTATGGCTACACCTTC CASSSRARQDYGYTF
TRBJ1-3 - - TRBV28 TGTGCCAGCATCAAAAGGGGCAGGGTAGGCGGAAACACCATATATTTT CASIKRGRVGGNTIYF
TRBJ1-3 - - TRBV11-2 TGTGCCAGCAGCGGAAACAGGGTACGAAACACCATATATTTT CASSGNRVRNTIYF
TRBJ2-7 - - TRBV5-8 TGTGCCAGCAGACGGAAAGGGGGTTCCTACGAGCAGTACTTC CASRRKGGSYEQYF
TRBJ1-3 - - TRBV5-1 TGCGCCAGCAGTATAGACAGGCTGAGCTCTGGAAACACCATATATTTT CASSIDRLSSGNTIYF
TRBJ1-2 TRBD1 - TRBV11-1 TGTGCCAGCAGCTTAGAGCCCGACAGGGGGGACTATGGCTACACCTTC CASSLEPDRGDYGYTF
TRBJ2-3 TRBD2 - TRBV27 TGTGCCAGCAGTCCTGGACTAGGTACGCAGTATTTT CASSPGLGTQYF
TRBJ1-2 - - TRBV6-4 TGTGCCAGCAGTGAAGTCAGGGGCACGGGCTACACCTTC CASSEVRGTGYTF
TRBJ1-4 - - TRBV6-2/TRBV6-3 TGTGCCAGCAGTGGTGAGGTTGGTGAAAAACTGTTTTTT CASSGEVGEKLFF
TRBJ2-7 - - TRBV7-2 TGTGCCAGCAGCAAACAGCCCTACGAGCAGTACTTC CASSKQPYEQYF
TRBJ2-1 TRBD1 - TRBV7-2 TGTGCCAGCAGCTTTACAGGGGAACGTTATGAGCAGTTCTTC CASSFTGERYEQFF
TRBJ2-5 TRBD1 - TRBV14 TGTGCCAGCAGCCACCTTACAGGGGGCGTGGAGACCCAGTACTTC CASSHLTGGVETQYF
TRBJ1-2 TRBD1 - TRBV28 TGTGCCAGCAGGTCAGATCCGGGACAGCTAACGTTC CASRSDPGQLTF
TRBJ2-5 - - TRBV6-6 TGTGCCAGCAGATATGGACAAGCCTTGGCCCTAGAGACCCAGTACTTC CASRYGQALALETQYF
TRBJ2-4 TRBD2 - TRBV12-3/TRBV12-4 TGTGCCAGCAGCCGGACTAGCGGGGTTACTCAGTACTTC CASSRTSGVTQYF
TRBJ2-5 TRBD2 few TRBV7-2 TGTGCCAGCAGGCGGGGGGAGACCCAGTACTTC CASRRGETQYF
TRBJ2-7 TRBD2 - TRBV3-1/TRBV3-2 TGTGCCAGCAGCCAAGATCTGGCGGGGGGGACCTCCTACGAGCAGTACTTC CASSQDLAGGTSYEQYF
TRBJ1-4 TRBD1 - TRBV19 TGTGCCAGTAGTAACAGGGGTAATGAAAAACTGTTTTTT CASSNRGNEKLFF
TRBJ1-5 TRBD1 - TRBV18 TGTGCCAGCTCACCGCCGGGACAGGGGGCTCAGCCCCAGCATTTT CASSPPGQGAQPQHF
TRBJ1-1 - - TRBV18 TGTGCCAGCTCACCCGCCAGACTCACTGAAGCTTTCTTT CASSPARLTEAFF
TRBJ2-3 - - TRBV19 TGTGCCAGTAGTACCCTGGCCGGGGGGCGGACAGATACGCAGTATTTT CASSTLAGGRTDTQYF
TRBJ1-4 TRBD1 - TRBV7-2 TGTGCCAGCAGCGACAGGGGGAGGACTAATGAAAAACTGTTTTTT CASSDRGRTNEKLFF
TRBJ1-2 TRBD1 - TRBV3-1/TRBV3-2 TGTGCCAGCAGCTCATCGACAGGGGGGGGCTACACCTTC CASSSSTGGGYTF
TRBJ2-3 - - TRBV4-2 TGTGCCAGCAGCCAAGAAAGAGCGAGCGGGAGCACAGATACGCAGTATTTT CASSQERASGSTDTQYF
TRBJ2-1 TRBD2 - TRBV18 TGTGCCAGCTCACTTGGACTAGCGGGAAATGAGCAGTTCTTC CASSLGLAGNEQFF
TRBJ1-1 TRBD1 - TRBV28 TGTGCCAGCATCACAGGGGGCGGACAAAACACTGAAGCTTTCTTT CASITGGGQNTEAFF
TRBJ2-5 TRBD2 - TRBV4-2 TGTGCCAGCAGGGCTAGCGGGGGTGTTTGGGAGACCCAGTACTTC CASRASGGVWETQYF
TRBJ1-3 - few TRBV28 TGTGCCAGCAAGTTGGGGGGAAACTCTGGAAACACCATATATTTT CASKLGGNSGNTIYF
TRBJ2-2 TRBD1 - TRBV6-5 TGTGCCAGCAGACTGGGACAGATCACCGGGGAGCTGTTTTTT CASRLGQITGELFF
TRBJ1-4 - - TRBV7-9 TGTGCCAGCAGGACGGGGAATGAAAAACTGTTTTTT CASRTGNEKLFF
TRBJ1-2 - - TRBV28 TGTGCCAGCAGTTTAAGAGTAAATGGCTACACCTTC CASSLRVNGYTF
TRBJ2-3 TRBD1 - TRBV24-1 TGTGCCACCCCATCGCCGGGACAGGTCCTCACAGATACGCAGTATTTT CATPSPGQVLTDTQYF
TRBJ2-1 TRBD2 - TRBV7-2 TGTGCCAGCAGCTTAAGGGCTAGCGGGGGGCCAGCCTACAATGAGCAGTTCTTC CASSLRASGGPAYNEQFF
TRBJ1-2 TRBD1 - TRBV6-4 TGTGCCAGCCGACCCAGGGGGGATTATGGCTACACCTTC CASRPRGDYGYTF
TRBJ2-7 TRBD1 - TRBV3-1/TRBV3-2 TGTGCCAGCAGCCAAGAGGGACAGGGGCCCCACGAGCAGTACTTC CASSQEGQGPHEQYF
TRBJ1-2 - - TRBV2 TGTGCCAGCAGTCTGGGGGGAGGGTATGGCTACACCTTC CASSLGGGYGYTF
TRBJ1-2 TRBD1 - TRBV27 TGTGCCAGCAGTTACAGGGGTGGCTATGGCTACACCTTC CASSYRGGYGYTF
TRBJ2-7 - - TRBV5-1 TGCGCCAGCAGCTTGGGGCGGGACAGAAACTACGAGCAGTACTTC CASSLGRDRNYEQYF
TRBJ2-5 - few TRBV7-8 TGTGCCAGCAGCTACGAGGGACAACGGGAGACCCAGTACTTC CASSYEGQRETQYF
TRBJ2-3 - - TRBV27 TGTGCCAGCACCACGCCCCCCTGGACTCAAATGAAGCCTAGCACAGATACGCAGTATTTT CASTTPPWTQMKPSTDTQYF
TRBJ1-2 TRBD1 - TRBV7-8 TGTGCCAGCAGTCGAACAGGGGCAGGGGGCTACACCTTC CASSRTGAGGYTF
TRBJ2-2 TRBD2 - TRBV18 TGTGCCAGCTCACCACCCGGACTAGCGGGGGCCCAAAGGCGGACCGGGGAGCTGTTTTTT CASSPPGLAGAQRRTGELFF
TRBJ2-1 TRBD2 - TRBV5-6 TGTGCCAGCAGCTTGGGGACTAGCCTAGTCTACAATGAGCAGTTCTTC CASSLGTSLVYNEQFF